Detailed here is one TCR beta chain. Per the authors' pipeline: Scientists estimated how many nucleated cells there were by amplifying reference gene primers. This table comes from immunoSEQ multiplex PCR, and its TCRdb copy is limited to in-frame clones, with some not included. V and J calls and clone size are copied from that table; D and trimming were computed from the DNA. Counted here are roughly 70,000 clones, about 82% occurring once; the ten biggest clones make up 8.5% to 10%. This CDR3 contains 14 residues. The V gene's germline CDR1 is LGHDT and CDR2 YNNKEL (reference sequence). The V segment lost 5 bases and the J segment 3 bases; nucleotides outside the gene matches: 6. The entry originates in a study of blood T cell repertoires in COVID-19. Study overall: There were acute and convalescent COVID-19 samples, and they came from the United States, Italy and Spain. T cells, B-cell-depleted T cells, or PBMCs supplied cDNA or gDNA.

The chain recombines TRBV3-1 (or the pseudogene TRBV3-2) with TRBJ2-7, with TRBD2 matching 8 bases. Sequences were obtained from peripheral blood. This TCR derives from a human donor in a cohort sampled during active COVID-19. CDR3 loop: CASSTHSGSYEQYF. CDR3 coding DNA: TGTGCCAGCAGCACGCACAGCGGGAGCTACGAGCAGTACTTC.